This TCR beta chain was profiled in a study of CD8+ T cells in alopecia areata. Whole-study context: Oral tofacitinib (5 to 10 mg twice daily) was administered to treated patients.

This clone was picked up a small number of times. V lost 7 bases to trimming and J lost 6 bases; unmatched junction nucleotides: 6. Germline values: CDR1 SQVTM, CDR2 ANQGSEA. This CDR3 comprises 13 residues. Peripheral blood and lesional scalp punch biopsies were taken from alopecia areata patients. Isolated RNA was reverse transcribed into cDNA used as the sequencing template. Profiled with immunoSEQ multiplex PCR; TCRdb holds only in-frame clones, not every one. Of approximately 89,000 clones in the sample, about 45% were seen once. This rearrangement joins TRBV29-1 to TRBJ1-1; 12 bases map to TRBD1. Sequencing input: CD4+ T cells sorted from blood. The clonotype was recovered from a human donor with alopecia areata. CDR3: CSGTGTGGSEAFF. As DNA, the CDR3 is TGCAGCGGCACTGGGACAGGGGGCTCTGAAGCTTTCTTT.